One sample yielded the 3 T cell receptor beta chains listed below, sequenced in a study of T cells after yellow fever vaccination. TCRdb analysed the 5' RACE reads with MiXCR anew, one entry per CDR3 protein. The sample has 100,000 to 150,000 distinct CDR3 sequences; about 7.4% are singletons. The specimen comprised CD4+ T cells sorted from PBMCs, sampled more than 8 days after the first yellow fever vaccination. These receptor sequences come from a man aged 18 to 35 who received the YFV17D yellow fever vaccine.

This clonotype was seen ten or more times. The CDR3 DNA reads TGTGCCAGCAGTTACTCGTTATGGTCTGGCGGGGGGGCGAGAGAGACCCAGTACTTC. This encodes CASSYSLWSGGGARETQYF. The chain employs TRBV6-5 and TRBJ2-5; 9 nucleotides match TRBD2. The CDR3 sequence is 19 residues long. The V segment lost 0 bases and the J segment 4 bases; nucleotides outside the gene matches: 15. CDR1 and CDR2 from the germline V gene are MNHEY and SVGAGI.

This clonotype has ten or more counts. CDR3 in amino acids: CSVDIQGDTQYF. The CDR3 DNA reads as TGCAGCGTTGATATACAGGGGGATACGCAGTATTTT. V and J are TRBV29-1 and TRBJ2-3, with 7 bases identical to TRBD1. Germline V gene data show CDR1 as SQVTM and CDR2 as ANQGSEA. The CDR3 runs to 12 residues. The ends lost 3 bases at V and 6 bases at J; junction bases unmatched: 3.

This clonotype was seen at least ten times. The chain couples TRBV7-9 to TRBJ2-3; 7 nucleotides align to TRBD2. The CDR3 has 17 residues. CDR1 is SEHNR and CDR2 is FQNEAQ in the germline V gene (reference sequence). J lost 4 bases, V lost 3 bases, and 13 bases had no gene match. CDR3 protein: CASSFSGASGVADTQYF. Written as DNA, the CDR3 is TGTGCCAGCAGCTTTTCCGGGGCAAGCGGGGTTGCAGATACGCAGTATTTT.